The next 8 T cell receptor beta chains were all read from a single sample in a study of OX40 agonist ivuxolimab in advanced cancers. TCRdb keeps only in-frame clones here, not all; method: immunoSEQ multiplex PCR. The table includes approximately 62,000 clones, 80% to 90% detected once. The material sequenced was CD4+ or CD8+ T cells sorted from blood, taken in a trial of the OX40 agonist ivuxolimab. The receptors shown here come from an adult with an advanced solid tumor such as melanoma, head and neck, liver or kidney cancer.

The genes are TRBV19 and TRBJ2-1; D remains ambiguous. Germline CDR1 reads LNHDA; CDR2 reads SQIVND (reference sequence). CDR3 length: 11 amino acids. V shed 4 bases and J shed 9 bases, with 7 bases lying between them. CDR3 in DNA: TGTGCCAGTAGTACGGTCGGTGAGCAGTTCTTC. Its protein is CASSTVGEQFF.

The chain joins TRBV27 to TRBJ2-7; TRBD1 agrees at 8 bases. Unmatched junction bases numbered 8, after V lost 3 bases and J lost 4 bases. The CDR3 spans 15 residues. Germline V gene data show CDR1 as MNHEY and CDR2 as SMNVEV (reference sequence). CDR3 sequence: CASSLLTGAFYEQYF. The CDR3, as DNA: TGTGCCAGCAGTTTGTTGACAGGGGCCTTTTACGAGCAGTACTTC.

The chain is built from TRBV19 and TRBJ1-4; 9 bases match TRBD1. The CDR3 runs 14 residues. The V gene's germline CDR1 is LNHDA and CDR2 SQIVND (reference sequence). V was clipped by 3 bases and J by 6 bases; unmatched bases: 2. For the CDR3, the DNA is TGTGCCAGTAGTATCGGGACAGGGTATGAAAAACTGTTTTTT. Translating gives CASSIGTGYEKLFF.

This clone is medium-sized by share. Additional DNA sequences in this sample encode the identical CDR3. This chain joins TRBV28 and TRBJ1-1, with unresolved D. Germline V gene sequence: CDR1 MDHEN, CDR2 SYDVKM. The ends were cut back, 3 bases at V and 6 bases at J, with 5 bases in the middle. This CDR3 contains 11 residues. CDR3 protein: CASSLGPEAFF. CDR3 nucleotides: TGTGCCAGCAGTTTGGGCCCTGAAGCTTTCTTT. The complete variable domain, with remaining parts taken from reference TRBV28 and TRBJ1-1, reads DVKVTQSSRYLVKRTGEKVFLECVQDMDHENMFWYRQDPGLGLRLIYFSYDVKMKEKGDIPEGYSVSREKKERFSLILESASTNQTSMYLCASSLGPEAFFGQGTRLTVV.

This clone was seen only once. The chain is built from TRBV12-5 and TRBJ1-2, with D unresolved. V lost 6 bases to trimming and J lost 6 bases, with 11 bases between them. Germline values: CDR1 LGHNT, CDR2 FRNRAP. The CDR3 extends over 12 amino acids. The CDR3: CASGTDYNGYTF. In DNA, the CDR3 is TGTGCTAGTGGAACAGATTACAATGGCTACACCTTC.

The DNA for the CDR3 is TGTGCCAGCAGTTACGGGGCAGCTAATGAGCAGTTCTTC. Amino acids: CASSYGAANEQFF. The chain uses TRBV6-5 and TRBJ2-1, with D possibly TRBD1 on 5 matching bases. The CDR3 covers 13 residues. V was trimmed by 2 bases and J by 7 bases, leaving 9 bases between them. Germline lookup yields CDR1 MNHEY and CDR2 SVGAGI.

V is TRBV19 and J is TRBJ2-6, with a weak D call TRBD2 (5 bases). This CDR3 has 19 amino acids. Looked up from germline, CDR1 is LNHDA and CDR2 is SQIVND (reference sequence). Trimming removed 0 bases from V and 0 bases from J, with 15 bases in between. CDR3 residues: CASSIEGDWARSGANVLTF. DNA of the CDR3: TGTGCCAGTAGTATAGAGGGAGATTGGGCCCGCTCTGGGGCCAACGTCCTGACTTTC.

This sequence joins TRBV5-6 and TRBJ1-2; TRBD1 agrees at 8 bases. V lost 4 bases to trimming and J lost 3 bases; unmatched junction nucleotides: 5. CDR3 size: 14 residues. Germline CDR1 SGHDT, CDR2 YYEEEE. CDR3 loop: CASSPLGQDYGYTF. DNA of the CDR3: TGTGCCAGCAGCCCTCTGGGACAGGACTATGGCTACACCTTC.